This TCR beta chain was captured in a study of blood T cell repertoires in COVID-19. Study background: Acute and convalescent COVID-19 samples came from the United States, Italy and Spain. Nucleic acid was either cDNA or gDNA, and it came from T cells, B-cell-depleted T cells, or PBMCs.

As processed by the authors: For nucleated cells, counts were estimated from reference gene primer amplification. TCRdb keeps only in-frame clones here, not all; method: immunoSEQ multiplex PCR. Clone size and V and J calls were adopted from that table, with D and trimming inferred from the DNA. The sample shows about 90,000 clones, around 90% of them seen only once. The TCR originated in a human donor with active COVID-19. The donor label of this sample is uncertain. The sequencing sample was made of peripheral blood.

CDR3 residues: CASSLVGLEDTQYF. The CDR3 nucleotides read TGTGCCAGCAGCTTAGTTGGACTAGAGGATACGCAGTATTTT. The chain is built from TRBV7-2 and TRBJ2-3; 7 nucleotides line up with TRBD2. The CDR3 contains 14 residues. V shed 1 base, J shed 6 bases, and the junction held 4 bases outside the gene matches. Per the germline V gene, CDR1 is SGHTA and CDR2 is FQGNSA.